This T cell receptor (beta chain) was sequenced during a study of control samples from healthy donors and cancer patients. V gave up 2 bases and J gave up 0 bases, with 10 bases separating them. CDR1 is SGHRS, CDR2 YFSETQ, per germline. CDR3 length equals 15 residues. This table comes from immunoSEQ multiplex PCR, and its TCRdb copy is limited to in-frame clones, with some not included. The sample has tens of thousands of clones; about nine tenths are singletons. This chain links TRBV5-1 with TRBJ2-3, with D tentatively TRBD1 (5 bases). This receptor was obtained from a man between 35 and 55 years old with colorectal cancer. Source material: PBMCs. The CDR3 protein is CASSFGRASTDTQYF. CDR3 nucleotides: TGCGCCAGCAGCTTCGGCAGGGCGAGCACAGATACGCAGTATTTT.